The rows below give T cell receptor beta chains drawn from one sample of a study of ipilimumab plus nivolumab after autologous stem cell transplantation. The assay was immunoSEQ multiplex PCR, and TCRdb's table has in-frame clones only and misses some. The sample lists 9,500 to 10,000 clones, almost 70% occurring once. The sequences come from PBMCs, collected in a trial of ipilimumab plus nivolumab as post-transplant consolidation. These receptors were taken from a female donor with multiple myeloma. CDR3s include the opening cysteine and the closing phenylalanine or tryptophan. A D gene is named only where the DNA matches it firmly. Clone size, where shown, is once, few, many, or a class for clones that have expanded.

.	TRBV28	TRBJ2-7	14	.	TGTGCCAGCAGTTTTAAGGGACTTCTCTACGAGCAGTACTTC	CASSFKGLLYEQYF
.	TRBV10-3	TRBJ1-5	12	.	TGTGCCATCAGTGAGTCGAGCCTGGCCCAGCATTTT	CAISESSLAQHF
TRBD2	TRBV19	TRBJ2-7	13	.	TGTGCCAGTAGTGTGGGACTAGCGGGCGAGCAGTACTTC	CASSVGLAGEQYF
TRBD1	TRBV6-5	TRBJ1-1	15	.	TGTGCCAGCAGGGCACAAACAGGGGTAGCGACTGAAGCTTTCTTT	CASRAQTGVATEAFF
TRBD1	TRBV28	TRBJ2-6	18	.	TGTGCCAGCAGTCGAGGACAGGGGGGATTTTCTGGGGCCAACGTCCTGACTTTC	CASSRGQGGFSGANVLTF
.	TRBV7-2	TRBJ1-5	13	.	TGTGCCAGCAGCCCCACAATGGACCAGCCCCAGCATTTT	CASSPTMDQPQHF
TRBD2	TRBV7-7	TRBJ2-1	15	.	TGTGCCAGCAGCTTAGATGGTGGGGGGGACAATGAGCAGTTCTTC	CASSLDGGGDNEQFF
TRBD1	TRBV28	TRBJ2-3	13	.	TGTGCCAGCAGTCCACAGGGGGCAGATACGCAGTATTTT	CASSPQGADTQYF
.	TRBV11-1	TRBJ1-2	12	.	TGTGCCAGCAGCCCGGTGGGGTTTGGCTACACCTTC	CASSPVGFGYTF
.	TRBV6-6	TRBJ1-1	13	.	TGTGCCAGCAGTTACTCCCAGAACACTGAAGCTTTCTTT	CASSYSQNTEAFF
.	TRBV6-6	TRBJ1-2	11	.	TGTGCCAGCACAGAGGACTATGGCTACACCTTC	CASTEDYGYTF
TRBD1	TRBV28	TRBJ1-2	15	.	TGTGCCAGCAGTACGAGGACAGGGTTTGGGTATGGCTACACCTTC	CASSTRTGFGYGYTF
TRBD1	TRBV27	TRBJ2-1	17	once	TGTGCCAGCAGTTTCCGACAGGGGCAACCTTCCTACAATGAGCAGTTCTTC	CASSFRQGQPSYNEQFF
.	TRBV27	TRBJ2-7	13	.	TGTGCCAGCAGCCGCCAGAGGACCTACGAGCAGTACTTC	CASSRQRTYEQYF
.	TRBV29-1	TRBJ2-3	13	.	TGCAGCGTTGAAGGAGGGGGGCCTGATACGCAGTATTTT	CSVEGGGPDTQYF
.	TRBV2	TRBJ2-7	14	.	TGTGCCAGCAGTGAACCGGGACGAACCTACGAGCAGTACTTC	CASSEPGRTYEQYF
.	TRBV6-1	TRBJ2-1	13	.	TGTGCCAGCAGTGTTTTGGGAGCTAATGAGCAGTTCTTC	CASSVLGANEQFF
.	TRBV5-6	TRBJ1-1	13	.	TGTGCCAGCAGCCCAGGACGACAGGTCCTGGCTTTCTTT	CASSPGRQVLAFF
TRBD1	TRBV11-3	TRBJ2-7	15	.	TGTGCCAGCAGCTTAGTTTTAGGACAGGGGGGAGAGCAGTACTTC	CASSLVLGQGGEQYF
TRBD1	TRBV7-8	TRBJ2-7	14	.	TGTGCCAGCAGCCCTCAGGGGGTGTCCTACGAGCAGTACTTC	CASSPQGVSYEQYF
.	TRBV14	TRBJ2-2	15	.	TGTGCCAGCAGCCAAGCCCCTGGCTTCACAGGGGAGCTGTTTTTT	CASSQAPGFTGELFF
.	TRBV7-2	TRBJ1-4	14	.	TGTGCCAGCAGCTTAGGGCCAGTCGGTGAAAAACTGTTTTTT	CASSLGPVGEKLFF
.	TRBV6-1	TRBJ2-3	12	.	TGTGCCAGCAGGTCGGATACAGATACGCAGTATTTT	CASRSDTDTQYF
.	TRBV7-7	TRBJ2-7	15	.	TGTGCTAGCAGTCAAGGCTACTCATGGAGCTACGAGCAGTACTTC	CASSQGYSWSYEQYF
TRBD1	TRBV6-5	TRBJ1-2	13	.	TGTGCCAGCAGTTACCGATGGGACAGGGGCTACACCTTC	CASSYRWDRGYTF
TRBD1	TRBV7-8	TRBJ2-3	17	.	TGTGCCAGCAGCTTAGGGTGGGACAGGGGCAGAACAGATACGCAGTATTTT	CASSLGWDRGRTDTQYF
TRBD1	TRBV30	TRBJ1-1	12	.	TGTGCCTGGAGTCACAGGGGGAGGGAAGCTTTCTTT	CAWSHRGREAFF
.	TRBV19	TRBJ2-3	14	.	TGTGCCAGTAGTTCGTCGGGGAGCACAGATACGCAGTATTTT	CASSSSGSTDTQYF
.	TRBV7-9	TRBJ1-2	13	.	TGTGCCAGCAGCCTAAGGGCAGTGGATGGCTACACCTTC	CASSLRAVDGYTF
TRBD1	TRBV5-1	TRBJ1-5	14	.	TGCGCCAGCAGCCCGGACAGGGGGGATCAGCCCCAGCATTTT	CASSPDRGDQPQHF
TRBD1	TRBV18	TRBJ1-2	17	.	TGTGCCAGCTCATCGCGAAGACAGGGGGCAGGCGACGGTGGCTACACCTTC	CASSSRRQGAGDGGYTF